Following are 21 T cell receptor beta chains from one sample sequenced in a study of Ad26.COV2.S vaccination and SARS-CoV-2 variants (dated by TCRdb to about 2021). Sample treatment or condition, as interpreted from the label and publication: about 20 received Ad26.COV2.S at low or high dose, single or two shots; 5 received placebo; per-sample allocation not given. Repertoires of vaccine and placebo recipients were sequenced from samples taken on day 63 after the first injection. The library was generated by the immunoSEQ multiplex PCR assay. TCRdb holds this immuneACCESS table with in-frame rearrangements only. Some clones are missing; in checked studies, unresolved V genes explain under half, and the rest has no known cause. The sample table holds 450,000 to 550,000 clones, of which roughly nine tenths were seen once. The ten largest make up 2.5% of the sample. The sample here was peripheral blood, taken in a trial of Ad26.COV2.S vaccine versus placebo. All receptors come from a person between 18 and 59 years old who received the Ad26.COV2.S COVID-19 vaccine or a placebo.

The chain's CDR3 is CASSLSPGVEQYF. The DNA of the CDR3 is TGTGCCAGCAGCTTAAGTCCGGGGGTGGAGCAGTACTTC. The chain has TRBV7-3 and TRBJ2-7; tentative D call: TRBD2 (6 bases). The V and J ends lost 1 base and 7 bases respectively, with 11 bases between them. Per the germline V gene, CDR1 is SGHTA and CDR2 is FQGTGA. The CDR3 consists of 13 residues.

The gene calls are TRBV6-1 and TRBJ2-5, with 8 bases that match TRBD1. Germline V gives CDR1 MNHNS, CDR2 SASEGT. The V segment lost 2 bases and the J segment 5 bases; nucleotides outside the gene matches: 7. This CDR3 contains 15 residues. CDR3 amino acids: CASSENRGWEETQYF. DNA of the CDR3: TGTGCCAGCAGTGAAAACAGGGGGTGGGAGGAGACCCAGTACTTC.

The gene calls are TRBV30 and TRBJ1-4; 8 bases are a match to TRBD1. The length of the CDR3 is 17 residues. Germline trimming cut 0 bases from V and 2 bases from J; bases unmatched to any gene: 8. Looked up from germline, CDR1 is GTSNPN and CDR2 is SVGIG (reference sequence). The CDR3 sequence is CAWSVRGQWRTNEKLFF. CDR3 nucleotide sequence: TGTGCCTGGAGTGTCAGGGGGCAATGGAGGACTAATGAAAAACTGTTTTTT.

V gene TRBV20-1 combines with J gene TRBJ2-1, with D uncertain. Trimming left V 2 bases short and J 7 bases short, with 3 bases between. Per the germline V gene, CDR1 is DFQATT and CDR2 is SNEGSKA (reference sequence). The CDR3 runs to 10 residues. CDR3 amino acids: CSARLNEQFF. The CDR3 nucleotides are TGCAGTGCTAGACTAAATGAGCAGTTCTTC.

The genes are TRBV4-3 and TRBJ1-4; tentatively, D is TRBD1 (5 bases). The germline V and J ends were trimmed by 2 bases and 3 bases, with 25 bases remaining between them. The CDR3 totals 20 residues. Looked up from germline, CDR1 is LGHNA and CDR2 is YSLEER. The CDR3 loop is CASSQTYNLAGGTANEKLFF. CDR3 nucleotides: TGCGCCAGCAGCCAAACCTACAACCTCGCCGGAGGGACTGCTAATGAAAAACTGTTTTTT.

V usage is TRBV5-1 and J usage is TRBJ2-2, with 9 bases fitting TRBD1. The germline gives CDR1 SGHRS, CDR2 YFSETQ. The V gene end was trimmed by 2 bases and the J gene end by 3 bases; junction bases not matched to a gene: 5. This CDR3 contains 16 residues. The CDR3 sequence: CASSFRNRGHTGELFF. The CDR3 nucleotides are TGCGCCAGCAGCTTCCGTAACAGGGGGCACACCGGGGAGCTGTTTTTT.

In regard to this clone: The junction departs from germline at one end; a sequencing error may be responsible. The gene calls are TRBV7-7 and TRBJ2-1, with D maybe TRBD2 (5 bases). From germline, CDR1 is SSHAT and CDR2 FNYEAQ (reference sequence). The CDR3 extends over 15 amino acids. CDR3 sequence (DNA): TGTGCTAGCAGCTTAGCGCTCGGCTCCTACAATGAGCAGTTCTTC. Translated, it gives CASSLALGSYNEQFF.

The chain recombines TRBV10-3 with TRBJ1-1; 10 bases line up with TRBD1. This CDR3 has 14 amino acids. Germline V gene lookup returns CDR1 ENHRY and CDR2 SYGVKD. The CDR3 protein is CVARTGGRYTEAFF. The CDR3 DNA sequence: TGTGTCGCCCGGACAGGGGGAAGGTACACTGAAGCTTTCTTT.

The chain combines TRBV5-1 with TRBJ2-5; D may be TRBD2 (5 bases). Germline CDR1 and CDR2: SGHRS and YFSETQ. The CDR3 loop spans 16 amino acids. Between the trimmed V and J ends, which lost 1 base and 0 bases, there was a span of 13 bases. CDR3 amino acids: CASSLSPPGNQETQYF. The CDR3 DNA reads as TGCGCCAGCAGCTTGTCTCCTCCGGGAAACCAAGAGACCCAGTACTTC.

CDR3 residues: CASSSLGPQHF. In DNA form, the CDR3 reads TGTGCCAGCAGCTCGCTGGGGCCCCAGCATTTT. This sequence joins TRBV7-9 and TRBJ1-5, with no clear D. Germline V lookup: CDR1 SEHNR, CDR2 FQNEAQ (reference sequence). The length of the CDR3 is 11 residues. V was clipped by 4 bases and J by 9 bases, with 7 bases between them.

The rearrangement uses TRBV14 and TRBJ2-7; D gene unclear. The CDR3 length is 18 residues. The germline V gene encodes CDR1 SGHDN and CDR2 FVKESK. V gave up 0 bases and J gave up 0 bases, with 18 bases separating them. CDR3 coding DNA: TGTGCCAGCAGCCAAGACCTCCTAACAGCTAGAAGCTCCTACGAGCAGTACTTC. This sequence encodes CASSQDLLTARSSYEQYF.

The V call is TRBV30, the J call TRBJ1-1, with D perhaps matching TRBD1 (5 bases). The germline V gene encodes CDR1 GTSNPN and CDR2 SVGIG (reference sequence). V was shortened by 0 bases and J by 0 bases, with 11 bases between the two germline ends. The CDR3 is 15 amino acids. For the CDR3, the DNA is TGTGCCTGGAGTGTACAGAGGGGCCTGAACACTGAAGCTTTCTTT. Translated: CAWSVQRGLNTEAFF.

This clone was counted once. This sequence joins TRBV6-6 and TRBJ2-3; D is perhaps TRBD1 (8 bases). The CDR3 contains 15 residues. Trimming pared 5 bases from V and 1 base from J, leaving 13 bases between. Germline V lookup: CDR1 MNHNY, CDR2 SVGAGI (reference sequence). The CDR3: CASSQQGGGTDTQYF. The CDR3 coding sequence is TGTGCCAGCAGTCAACAGGGGGGGGGCACAGATACGCAGTATTTT.

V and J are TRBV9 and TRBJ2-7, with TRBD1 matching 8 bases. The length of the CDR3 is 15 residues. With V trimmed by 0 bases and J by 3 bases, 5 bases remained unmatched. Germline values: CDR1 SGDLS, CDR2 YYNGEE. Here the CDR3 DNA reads TGTGCCAGCAGCGTAGAACCACAGGGGGACTACGAGCAGTACTTC. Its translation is CASSVEPQGDYEQYF.

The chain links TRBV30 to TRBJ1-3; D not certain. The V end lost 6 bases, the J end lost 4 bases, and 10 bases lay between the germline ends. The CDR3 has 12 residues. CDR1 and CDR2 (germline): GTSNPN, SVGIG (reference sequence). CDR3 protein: CACYTFGNTIYF. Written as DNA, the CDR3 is TGTGCCTGCTATACCTTCGGAAACACCATATATTTT.

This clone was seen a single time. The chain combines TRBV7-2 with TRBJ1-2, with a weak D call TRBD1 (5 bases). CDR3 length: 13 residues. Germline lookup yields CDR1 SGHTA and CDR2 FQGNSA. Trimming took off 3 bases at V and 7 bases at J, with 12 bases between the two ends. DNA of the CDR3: TGTGCCAGCAGCTTGTCAGGGATCGGTGGCTACACCTTC. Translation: CASSLSGIGGYTF.

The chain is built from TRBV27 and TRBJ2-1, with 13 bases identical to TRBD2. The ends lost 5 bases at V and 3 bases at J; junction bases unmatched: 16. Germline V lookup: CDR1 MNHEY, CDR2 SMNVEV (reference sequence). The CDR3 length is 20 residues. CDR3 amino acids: CASSIPPTSGRALYYNEQFF. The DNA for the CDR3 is TGTGCCAGCAGTATACCCCCCACTAGCGGGAGGGCCCTTTACTACAATGAGCAGTTCTTC.

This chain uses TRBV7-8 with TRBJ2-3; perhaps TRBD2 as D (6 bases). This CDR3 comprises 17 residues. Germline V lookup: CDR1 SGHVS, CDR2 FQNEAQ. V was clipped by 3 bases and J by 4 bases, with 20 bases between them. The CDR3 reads CASSFRDFEDLPDTQYF. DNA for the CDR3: TGTGCCAGCAGCTTCCGGGACTTCGAGGATCTCCCAGATACGCAGTATTTT.

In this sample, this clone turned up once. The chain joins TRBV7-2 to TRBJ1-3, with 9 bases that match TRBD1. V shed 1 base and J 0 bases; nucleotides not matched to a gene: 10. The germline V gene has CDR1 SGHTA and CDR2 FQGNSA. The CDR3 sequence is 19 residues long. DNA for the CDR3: TGTGCCAGCAGCTTAGGCGGGTGGACAGGGGCCTACTCTGGAAACACCATATATTTT. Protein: CASSLGGWTGAYSGNTIYF. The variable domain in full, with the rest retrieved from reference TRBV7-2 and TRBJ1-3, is GAGVSQSPSNKVTEKGKDVELRCDPISGHTALYWYRQSLGQGLEFLIYFQGNSAPDKSGLPSDRFSAERTGGSVSTLTIQRTQQEDSAVYLCASSLGGWTGAYSGNTIYFGEGSWLTVV.

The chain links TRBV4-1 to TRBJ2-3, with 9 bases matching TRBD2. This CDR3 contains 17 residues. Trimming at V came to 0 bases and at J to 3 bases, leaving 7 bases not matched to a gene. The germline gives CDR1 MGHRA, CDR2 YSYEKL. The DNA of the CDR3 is TGCGCCAGCAGCCAAGAGTTTAGCGGGGGAGGTACAGATACGCAGTATTTT. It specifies CASSQEFSGGGTDTQYF.

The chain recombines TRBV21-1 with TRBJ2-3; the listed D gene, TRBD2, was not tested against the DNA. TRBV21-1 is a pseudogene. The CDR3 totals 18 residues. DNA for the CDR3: TGTGCCAGCGGCCTATTAGCGGGGGAACCCATAGGTGCGGATACGCAGTATTTT. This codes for CASGLLAGEPIGADTQYF.